A selection of T cell receptor beta chains follows, all from one sample in a study of cytomegalovirus exposure and HLA in healthy donors. Sequenced by immunoSEQ multiplex PCR; TCRdb stores in-frame clones only, minus some. Of under 130,000 clones listed, 60% to 85% were seen once; the top ten hold about 4%. Sequencing was done on a sample of PBMCs. Source of these receptors: a man aged 50-59 years in good health and CMV-seropositive. Both conserved end residues are part of each CDR3. Each record gives: J gene, V gene, CDR3 protein.

TRBJ2-7 TRBV7-9 CSSSSRTSGPYEQYF
TRBJ1-1 TRBV14 CASSQGDTREAFF
TRBJ2-1 TRBV28 CASSAFAGGYNEQFF
TRBJ1-2 TRBV19 CASSLGTGVGFYGYTF
TRBJ2-7 TRBV2 CASRRGTGLYEQYF
TRBJ2-1 TRBV11-1 CASSLAPTSGTYNEQFF
TRBJ2-7 TRBV18 CASSPKYEQYF
TRBJ2-1 TRBV7-8 CASSPWLAGEQFF
TRBJ2-1 TRBV19 CASSPRDRFDNEQFF
NA TRBV2 CASASRPYEQYF
TRBJ2-1 TRBV29-1 CSVVSASYNEQFF
TRBJ2-2 TRBV19 CASSIRQTTGELFF
TRBJ2-5 TRBV6-5 CASSYRGETQYF
TRBJ2-3 TRBV21-1 CASSKEGGRESDTQYF
TRBJ1-1 TRBV7-9 CASSLGGSENTEAFF
TRBJ2-2 TRBV7-3 CASSSGQGAGTGELFF
TRBJ2-7 TRBV5-5 CASSLDVWATYEQYF
TRBJ2-3 TRBV7-3 CASSMGLAGKTTDTQYF
TRBJ2-7 TRBV9 CASSVDRSSYEQYF
TRBJ2-1 TRBV18 CASSQLPREGSYNEQFF
TRBJ2-7 TRBV7-2 CASSATGTTSEQYF
TRBJ2-1 TRBV10-1 CASSESGPRSMVQFF
TRBJ2-5 TRBV6-5 CASRRAGGSVETQYF
TRBJ2-1 TRBV28 CASSRTGGIIGNEQFF
TRBJ2-2 TRBV9 CASSATGANTGELFF
TRBJ1-1 TRBV7-3 CASSSRGGGEAFF